Listed below are T cell receptor beta chains from one sample, sequenced in a study of T cell responses to AZD1222 COVID-19 vaccine. The data were produced by immunoSEQ multiplex PCR, yet TCRdb's version contains in-frame clones alone and is incomplete. The table shows 110,000 to 150,000 clones, with under 95% occurring only once. The sample was peripheral blood, taken on day 0 of AZD1222 vaccination. The receptors stem from an adult in good health. CDR3s include the opening cysteine and the closing phenylalanine or tryptophan. Fields, in order: clone size, J gene, V gene, D gene, CDR3 DNA, CDR3 protein. D genes are given only for firm matches. Size values are once, few and many counts, or a class for expanded clones, and some rows have none.

few TRBJ1-6 TRBV10-3 TRBD1 TGTGCCATCAGTGAGTCGAAACAGGGGAATTCACCCCTCCACTTT CAISESKQGNSPLHF
NA TRBJ2-1 TRBV19 NA TGTGCCAGTAGTAAGACAGTCGGGGAGCAGTTCTTC CASSKTVGEQFF
NA TRBJ2-1 TRBV9 NA TGTGCCAGCAGCGTAGCGGGAGAACCACAGGGGCAGTTCTTC CASSVAGEPQGQFF
few TRBJ1-5 TRBV19 TRBD1 TGTGCCAGTAGTACAACAGGGGATCAGCCCCAGCATTTT CASSTTGDQPQHF
NA TRBJ2-1 TRBV19 TRBD2 TGTGCCAGTAGTTTACATAGCGGGATTCCCAACAATGAGCAGTTCTTC CASSLHSGIPNNEQFF
once TRBJ2-1 TRBV6-4 TRBD2 TGTGCCAGCAGTGAGGGGACTAGCGGGGTTTACAATGAGCAGTTCTTC CASSEGTSGVYNEQFF
NA TRBJ2-1 TRBV28 NA TGTGCCAGCAGTTCCATCTACAATGAGCAGTTCTTC CASSSIYNEQFF
NA TRBJ2-7 TRBV19 NA TGTGCCAGTAGTATAAGATGGAGTCAGACACCGTACTTC CASSIRWSQTPYF
NA TRBJ2-1 TRBV14 NA TGTGCCAGCAGCCAATCGGGACTTATCCCTGAGCAGTTCTTC CASSQSGLIPEQFF
NA TRBJ1-2 TRBV6-1 NA TGTGCCAGCAGTGAAACCGTCTCGACCGACGCCCTTTTCCTCTATGGCTACACCTTC CASSETVSTDALFLYGYTF
NA TRBJ1-6 TRBV11-2 TRBD1 TGTGCCAGCAGCGAGACAGGGCTGAAAAATTCACCCCTCCACTTT CASSETGLKNSPLHF
NA TRBJ2-2 TRBV29-1 TRBD1 TGCAGCGTTCCACCCAGGGGGCGAGGACGGGGCGGGGAGCTGTTTTTT CSVPPRGRGRGGELFF
NA TRBJ2-1 TRBV7-3 TRBD2 TGTGCCAGCAGCACCACCCCTAGCGGGAGCTCCTACAATGAGCAGTTCTTC CASSTTPSGSSYNEQFF
NA TRBJ1-1 TRBV6-5 TRBD1 TGTGCCAGCAGGAGGACAGGAGGCACTGAAGCTTTCTTT CASRRTGGTEAFF
few TRBJ2-2 TRBV5-1 TRBD1 TGCGCCAGCTCACGCGAGGGGGCGGGCACCGGGGAGCTGTTTTTT CASSREGAGTGELFF
once TRBJ2-1 TRBV5-1 TRBD2 TGCGCCAGCAGCTCTGGACTAGCGGATTACAATGAGCAGTTCTTC CASSSGLADYNEQFF
NA TRBJ2-7 TRBV19 TRBD1 TGTGCCAGTAGTATGGGGACAGAAAGCGCCTACGAGCAGTACTTC CASSMGTESAYEQYF
NA TRBJ1-2 TRBV19 TRBD1 TGTGCCAGTAGTCCCGGGACAGGGAACCCGTTGGACTATGGCTACACCTTC CASSPGTGNPLDYGYTF
once TRBJ2-1 TRBV4-2 NA TGTGCCAGCAGCCAAGATAGGGCGGGAAACTACAATGAGCAGTTCTTC CASSQDRAGNYNEQFF
NA TRBJ2-7 TRBV7-6 TRBD1 TGTGCCAGCAGCTTATACGCCGGGACAGCAGTCTACGAGCAGTACTTC CASSLYAGTAVYEQYF
NA TRBJ2-7 TRBV21-1 NA TGTGCCAGCAGCAAAGAGAGGACAGGTAAACCCTACGAGCAGTACTTC CASSKERTGKPYEQYF
NA TRBJ1-1 TRBV30 TRBD1 TGTGCCTGGGGCGGACAGGGGAACACTGAAGCTTTCTTT CAWGGQGNTEAFF
NA TRBJ2-1 TRBV6-5 NA TGTGCCATCAGCCTTGGGCGGGGCTCCTACAATGAGCAGTTCTTC CAISLGRGSYNEQFF
once TRBJ2-2 TRBV5-1 NA TGCGCCAGCGGTTCAAGGCCAGACCACCGGACCGGGGAGCTGTTTTTT CASGSRPDHRTGELFF
NA TRBJ2-4 TRBV7-2 NA TGTGCCAGCAGCTTTTTGGGCGGGGAGAGGGGGAACATTCAGTACTTC CASSFLGGERGNIQYF
NA TRBJ2-3 TRBV4-3 TRBD2 TGCGCCAGCAGCCAAGAACTTCTAGCGGGAACGGGGGATACGCAGTATTTT CASSQELLAGTGDTQYF
NA TRBJ1-5 TRBV5-1 NA TGCGCCAGCAGCTTTGGCGACCGCAATCAGCCCCAGCATTTT CASSFGDRNQPQHF
NA TRBJ1-5 TRBV18 NA TGTGCCAGCTCATCAGGGGATCAGCCCCAGCATTTT CASSSGDQPQHF
NA TRBJ2-1 TRBV23-1 NA TGCGCCAGCAGTCAAAGATCAGGGCTTTGTGAGCAGTTCTTC CASSQRSGLCEQFF
NA TRBJ1-5 TRBV5-1 TRBD1 TGCGCCAGCAGCTTGGGACAGGGACCCAATCAGCCCCAGCATTTT CASSLGQGPNQPQHF